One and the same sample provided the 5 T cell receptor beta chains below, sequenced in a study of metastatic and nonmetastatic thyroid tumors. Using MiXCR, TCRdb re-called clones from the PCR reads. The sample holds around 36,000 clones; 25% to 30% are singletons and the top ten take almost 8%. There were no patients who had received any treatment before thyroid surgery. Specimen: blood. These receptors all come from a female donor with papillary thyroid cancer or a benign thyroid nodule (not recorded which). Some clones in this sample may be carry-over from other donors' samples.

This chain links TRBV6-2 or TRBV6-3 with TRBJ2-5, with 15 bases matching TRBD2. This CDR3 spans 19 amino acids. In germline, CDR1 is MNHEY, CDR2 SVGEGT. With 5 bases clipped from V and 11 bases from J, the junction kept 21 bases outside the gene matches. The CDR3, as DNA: TGTGCCAGCAGTATTGCCCAGGGACTAGCGGGAGGCAACTGGAAGAAACAGTACTTC. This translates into CASSIAQGLAGGNWKKQYF.

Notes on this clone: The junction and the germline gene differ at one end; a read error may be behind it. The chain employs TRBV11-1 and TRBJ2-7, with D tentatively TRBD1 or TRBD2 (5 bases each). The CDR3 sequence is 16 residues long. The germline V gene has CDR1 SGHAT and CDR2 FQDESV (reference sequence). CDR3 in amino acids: CASSLGVCTEDHDQYF. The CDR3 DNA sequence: TGTGCCAGCAGCCTGGGGGTCTGTACGGAGGACCACGATCAGTACTTC.

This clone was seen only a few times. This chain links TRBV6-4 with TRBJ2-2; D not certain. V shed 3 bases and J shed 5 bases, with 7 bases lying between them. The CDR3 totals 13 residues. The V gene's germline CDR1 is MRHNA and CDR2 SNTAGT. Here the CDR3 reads CASSDLRTGELFF. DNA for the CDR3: TGTGCCAGCAGTGATCTTAGGACCGGGGAGCTGTTTTTT.

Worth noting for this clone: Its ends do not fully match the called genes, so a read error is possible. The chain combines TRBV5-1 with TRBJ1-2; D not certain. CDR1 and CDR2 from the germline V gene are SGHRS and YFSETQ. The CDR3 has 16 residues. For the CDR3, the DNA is TGCGCCCGCAGCTTTGGGCTTCCCGACCTTAACTATGGCTACACCTTC. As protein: CARSFGLPDLNYGYTF.

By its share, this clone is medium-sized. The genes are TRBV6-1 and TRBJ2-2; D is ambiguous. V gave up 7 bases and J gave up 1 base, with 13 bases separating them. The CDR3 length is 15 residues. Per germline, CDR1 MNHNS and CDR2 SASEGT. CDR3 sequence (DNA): TGTGCCAGCACCTTAGGGTGGGGGAACACCGGGGAGCTGTTTTTT. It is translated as CASTLGWGNTGELFF.